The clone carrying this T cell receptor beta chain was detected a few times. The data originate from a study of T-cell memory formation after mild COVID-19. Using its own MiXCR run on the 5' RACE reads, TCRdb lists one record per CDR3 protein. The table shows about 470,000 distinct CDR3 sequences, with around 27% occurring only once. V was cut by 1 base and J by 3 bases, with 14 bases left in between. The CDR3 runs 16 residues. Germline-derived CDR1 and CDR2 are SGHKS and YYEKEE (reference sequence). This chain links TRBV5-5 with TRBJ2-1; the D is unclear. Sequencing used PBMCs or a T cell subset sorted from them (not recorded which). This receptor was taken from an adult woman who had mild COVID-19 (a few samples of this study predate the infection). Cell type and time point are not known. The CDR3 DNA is TGTGCCAGCAGCTTGAGTGGCGGAGCAGTCTACAATGAGCAGTTCTTC. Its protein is CASSLSGGAVYNEQFF.